Listed here are 13 T cell receptor beta chains from one sample, sequenced in a study of blood T cell repertoires in COVID-19. Profiling relied on immunoSEQ multiplex PCR, and the TCRdb table lists in-frame clones only, not all of them. This sample carries under 350,000 clones, over 75% of them seen once, and the ten largest clones take 13%. The sample taken for sequencing was peripheral blood. All receptors come from a human donor in a cohort sampled during active COVID-19.

The chain is built from TRBV11-3 and TRBJ2-1; tentatively, D is TRBD1 (7 bases). CDR1 SGHNT and CDR2 YENEEA come from the germline V gene. The V and J ends lost 0 bases and 5 bases respectively, with 11 bases between them. The CDR3 extends over 15 amino acids. Here the CDR3 reads CASSLDGGQNNEQFF. For the CDR3, the DNA is TGTGCCAGCAGCTTAGACGGGGGACAGAACAATGAGCAGTTCTTC.

The genes are TRBV7-2 and TRBJ1-6; no definite D call. The CDR3 runs 14 residues. Trimming removed 6 bases from V and 12 bases from J, with 18 bases in between. Germline V gene lookup returns CDR1 SGHTA and CDR2 FQGNSA. CDR3 loop: CASSSLGVTEPLHF. For the CDR3, the DNA is TGTGCCAGCAGTTCCCTGGGAGTGACGGAACCCCTCCACTTT. Complete variable domain (other parts from reference TRBV7-2 and TRBJ1-6): GAGVSQSPSNKVTEKGKDVELRCDPISGHTALYWYRQSLGQGLEFLIYFQGNSAPDKSGLPSDRFSAERTGGSVSTLTIQRTQQEDSAVYLCASSSLGVTEPLHFGNGTRLTVT.

The DNA for the CDR3 is TGTGCCAGCGGAACCGGGAGTTTGGAAGAGACCCAGTACTTC. It codes for CASGTGSLEETQYF. The chain recombines TRBV28 with TRBJ2-5; D is perhaps TRBD2 (6 bases). The V gene lost 8 bases and the J gene lost 3 bases, with 16 bases spanning the gap. The CDR3 totals 14 residues. From germline, CDR1 is MDHEN and CDR2 SYDVKM.

This sequence joins TRBV27 and TRBJ2-3; D unresolved. Per germline, CDR1 MNHEY and CDR2 SMNVEV (reference sequence). Trimming took 5 bases from V and 2 from J, leaving 14 bases between them. This CDR3 contains 15 residues. Written as DNA, the CDR3 is TGTGCCAGCAGTCCGAACACCCTCAACACAGATACGCAGTATTTT. Its translation: CASSPNTLNTDTQYF.

V usage is TRBV5-1 and J usage is TRBJ2-3; D is unresolved. This CDR3 has 15 residues. From germline, CDR1 is SGHRS and CDR2 YFSETQ. The V end lost 1 base, the J end lost 0 bases, and 9 bases lay between the germline ends. CDR3 nucleotides: TGCGCCAGCAGCTTGTACAGTCGGAGCACAGATACGCAGTATTTT. It yields the protein CASSLYSRSTDTQYF.

The chain recombines TRBV3-1 (or the pseudogene TRBV3-2) with TRBJ2-5, with unresolved D. This CDR3 is built from 12 residues. Deletions cut 4 bases from V and 5 bases from J, with 8 bases between. CDR1 and CDR2 from the germline V gene are LGHDT and YNNKEL (reference sequence). The CDR3 region has the DNA TGTGCCAGCAGCCCCTCGTTGGAGACCCAGTACTTC. As protein: CASSPSLETQYF.

The J gene is TRBJ2-1, the V gene TRBV5-1; TRBD2 matches 9 bases. CDR1 is SGHRS and CDR2 is YFSETQ in the germline V gene. The V segment lost 0 bases and the J segment 9 bases; nucleotides outside the gene matches: 10. CDR3 length: 16 amino acids. The CDR3 nucleotides are TGCGCCAGCAGCTTGGCTAGCGGGGCTGAGTATGGTGAGCAGTTCTTC. This encodes CASSLASGAEYGEQFF.

The chain combines TRBV18 with TRBJ2-5; the D gene is possibly TRBD1 (6 bases). Germline CDR1 KGHSH, CDR2 LQKENI. V was pared by 6 bases and J by 2 bases, with 13 bases between. This CDR3 has 14 residues. DNA of the CDR3: TGTGCCAGCTCTCAAACAGGGAATCAAGAGACCCAGTACTTC. Translation: CASSQTGNQETQYF. The variable domain in full, with the rest retrieved from reference TRBV18 and TRBJ2-5, is NAGVMQNPRHLVRRRGQEARLRCSPMKGHSHVYWYRQLPEEGLKFMVYLQKENIIDESGMPKERFSAEFPKEGPSILRIQQVVRGDSAAYFCASSQTGNQETQYFGPGTRLLVL.

The rearrangement uses TRBV5-6 and TRBJ1-6; D remains ambiguous. Deletions cut 1 base from V and 7 bases from J, with 3 bases between. This CDR3 comprises 12 residues. CDR1 and CDR2 (germline): SGHDT, YYEEEE. Here the CDR3 reads CASSLSNSPLHF. Written as DNA, the CDR3 is TGTGCCAGCAGCTTGAGCAATTCACCCCTCCACTTT.

J is TRBJ2-5 and V is TRBV2; D perhaps matches TRBD2 (6 bases). Trimming removed 3 bases at V and 4 bases at J, with 15 bases between. The CDR3 sequence is 15 residues long. Germline V gene data show CDR1 as SNHLY and CDR2 as FYNNEI. CDR3 sequence: CASSDIKGRGETQYF. The CDR3, as DNA: TGTGCCAGCAGTGACATTAAGGGGCGGGGAGAGACCCAGTACTTC.

V usage is TRBV10-3 and J usage is TRBJ2-2; D unresolved. The V end lost 8 bases, the J end lost 2 bases, and 12 bases lay between the germline ends. CDR3 length equals 14 residues. From germline, CDR1 is ENHRY and CDR2 SYGVKD. The CDR3 is CAIARRENTGELFF. CDR3 DNA: TGTGCCATCGCTAGGAGAGAAAACACCGGGGAGCTGTTTTTT.

The rearrangement uses TRBV4-2 and TRBJ2-3, with 10 nucleotides matching TRBD2. The CDR3 is 18 residues long. Germline CDR1 LGHNA, CDR2 YNFKEQ. V lost 4 bases to trimming and J lost 0 bases; unmatched junction nucleotides: 10. This CDR3 is CASSLLSASGSSTDTQYF. DNA for the CDR3: TGTGCCAGCAGCCTCCTCTCGGCTAGCGGGAGTAGCACAGATACGCAGTATTTT.

The chain carries TRBV2 and TRBJ2-7; D remains ambiguous. CDR1 is SNHLY, CDR2 FYNNEI, per germline. This CDR3 spans 13 amino acids. V gave up 5 bases and J gave up 0 bases, with 8 bases separating them. The CDR3 loop is CASSLTFSYEQYF. In DNA form, the CDR3 reads TGTGCCAGCAGTCTAACTTTCTCCTACGAGCAGTACTTC.